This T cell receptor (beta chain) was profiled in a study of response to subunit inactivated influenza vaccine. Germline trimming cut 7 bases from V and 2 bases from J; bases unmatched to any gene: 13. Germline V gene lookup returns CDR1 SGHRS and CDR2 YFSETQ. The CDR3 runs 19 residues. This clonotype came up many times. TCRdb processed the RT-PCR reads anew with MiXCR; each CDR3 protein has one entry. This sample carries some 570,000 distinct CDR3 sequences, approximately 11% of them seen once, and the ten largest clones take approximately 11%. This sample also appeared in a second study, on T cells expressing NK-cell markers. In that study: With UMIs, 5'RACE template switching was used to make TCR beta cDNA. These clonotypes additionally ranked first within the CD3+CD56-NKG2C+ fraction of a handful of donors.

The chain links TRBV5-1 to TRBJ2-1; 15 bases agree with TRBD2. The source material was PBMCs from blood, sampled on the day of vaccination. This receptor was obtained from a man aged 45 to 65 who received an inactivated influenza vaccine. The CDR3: CASQPWTSGGAVPYNEQFF. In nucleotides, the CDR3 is TGCGCCAGCCAACCTTGGACTAGCGGGGGGGCCGTCCCCTACAATGAGCAGTTCTTC.